These 31 T cell receptor beta chains were all obtained from the same sample, sequenced in a study of blood T cell repertoires in COVID-19 (dated by TCRdb to 2020 to 2022). Library prep was done by the immunoSEQ multiplex PCR assay. TCRdb carries this immuneACCESS record with in-frame sequences only. Its versions omit some clonotypes, under half of them owing to an unresolved V gene in the studies checked, with the rest unexplained. Here the sample has 450,000 to 500,000 clones; around nine tenths occur a single time. More than 7.5% of the sample comes from the top ten. The sequenced sample was PBMCs or T cells enriched from blood (not recorded which). These receptors originate from a woman aged 55-70 years who had recovered from COVID-19.

The chain recombines TRBV28 with TRBJ1-5, with D perhaps TRBD1 (5 bases). CDR3 size: 17 residues. The germline gives CDR1 MDHEN, CDR2 SYDVKM. The ends were cut back, 3 bases at V and 6 bases at J, with 21 bases in the middle. This CDR3 is CASSFNFGANYGQPQHF. In nucleotides, the CDR3 is TGTGCCAGCAGTTTTAATTTTGGGGCCAATTACGGTCAGCCCCAGCATTTT.

The genes are TRBV3-1 (or the pseudogene TRBV3-2) and TRBJ1-2; TRBD1 might be the D (5 bases). The CDR3 is 14 amino acids. CDR1 is LGHDT and CDR2 is YNNKEL in the germline V gene (reference sequence). The V end lost 4 bases, the J end lost 2 bases, and 11 bases lay between the germline ends. The CDR3 region has the DNA TGTGCCAGCAGCCGGTATGCAGGGAACTATGGCTACACCTTC. Its protein product is CASSRYAGNYGYTF.

The gene calls are TRBV29-1 and TRBJ2-2; TRBD1 might be the D (5 bases). Germline V gene data show CDR1 as SQVTM and CDR2 as ANQGSEA. Trimming removed 5 bases at V and 2 bases at J, with 12 bases between. This CDR3 has 14 amino acids. Here the CDR3 reads CSVKGQANTGELFF. The CDR3 DNA reads TGCAGCGTTAAGGGGCAGGCCAACACCGGGGAGCTGTTTTTT.

In its sample, this clone was seen a few times. The rearrangement joins TRBV3-1 (or the pseudogene TRBV3-2) to TRBJ2-2; 11 nucleotides agree with TRBD2. This CDR3 is 20 amino acids long. Germline loops: CDR1 LGHDT, CDR2 YNNKEL (reference sequence). Trimming at V came to 3 bases and at J to 4 bases, leaving 16 bases not matched to a gene. The CDR3, as DNA: TGTGCCAGCAGCCACTTAGGGGCTAGCGGGGGGCCCCGAGGCACCGGGGAGCTGTTTTTT. Its protein is CASSHLGASGGPRGTGELFF.

This sequence joins TRBV27 and TRBJ2-3, with 9 bases aligning to TRBD1. The CDR3 covers 15 residues. V trimming: 3 bases; J trimming: 5 bases; junction bases outside the gene matches: 6. Germline V lookup: CDR1 MNHEY, CDR2 SMNVEV (reference sequence). CDR3 region: CASSFGDRGRDTQYF. The CDR3 nucleotides read TGTGCCAGCAGTTTCGGAGACAGGGGGAGAGATACGCAGTATTTT.

V is TRBV3-1 (or the pseudogene TRBV3-2) and J is TRBJ2-2; 11 bases align to TRBD2. Germline V gene data show CDR1 as LGHDT and CDR2 as YNNKEL (reference sequence). J gave up 4 bases and V 2 bases, and 0 bases lay outside the gene matches. There are 15 residues in the CDR3. The CDR3 DNA reads TGTGCCAGCAGCCAACTAGCGGGGGGCACCGGGGAGCTGTTTTTT. This sequence encodes CASSQLAGGTGELFF.

The table lists this clone with a count of one. The germline gene is not matched at one end of the junction; a read error may be the cause. This sequence joins TRBV18 and TRBJ1-5; a possible D gene is TRBD1 (6 bases). In germline, CDR1 is KGHSH, CDR2 LQKENI. This CDR3 has 13 amino acids. CDR3 nucleotide sequence: TGTGCCAGCTCACCAGGGGGCAAACAGCCCCAGCATTTT. Residues: CASSPGGKQPQHF.

The rearrangement joins TRBV4-1 to TRBJ1-5, with D unresolved. The CDR3 extends over 14 amino acids. V lost 1 base, J lost 7 bases, and 11 bases lay in between. Germline loops: CDR1 MGHRA, CDR2 YSYEKL. The CDR3 protein is CASSQGFAGQPQHF. In DNA, the CDR3 is TGCGCCAGCAGCCAAGGTTTCGCGGGGCAGCCCCAGCATTTT.

The gene calls are TRBV18 and TRBJ1-1, with TRBD1 as a possible D gene (6 bases). The germline V gene encodes CDR1 KGHSH and CDR2 LQKENI. The CDR3 extends over 12 amino acids. Trimming pared 4 bases from V and 6 bases from J, leaving 9 bases between. The CDR3 protein is CASSHDRSEAFF. As DNA, the CDR3 is TGTGCCAGCTCACACGACAGGTCTGAAGCTTTCTTT.

The chain uses TRBV5-1 and TRBJ2-1; TRBD1 matches at 9 bases. After removal of 5 bases from V and 4 bases from J, the junction contained 7 bases not matched to a gene. The CDR3 covers 15 residues. Germline loops: CDR1 SGHRS, CDR2 YFSETQ. The CDR3, as DNA: TGCGCCAGCAGGACCGGGACAGGGTCGTACAATGAGCAGTTCTTC. Its translation is CASRTGTGSYNEQFF.

V usage is TRBV11-2 and J usage is TRBJ2-7; D not resolved. The CDR3 extends over 13 amino acids. The ends were cut back, 11 bases at V and 2 bases at J, with 16 bases in the middle. CDR1 and CDR2 from the germline V gene are SGHAT and FQNNGV. CDR3 nucleotides: TGTGCCGCAAAAGGTGGCGGAACCTACGAGCAGTACTTC. Its translation is CAAKGGGTYEQYF. Full variable domain (rest looked up from reference TRBV11-2 and TRBJ2-7): EAGVAQSPRYKIIEKRQSVAFWCNPISGHATLYWYQQILGQGPKLLIQFQNNGVVDDSQLPKDRFSAERLKGVDSTLKIQPAKLEDSAVYLCAAKGGGTYEQYFGPGTRLTVT.

As concerns this clone: Other DNA variants within this sample encode the same CDR3. The chain uses TRBV6-5 and TRBJ2-3; a possible D gene is TRBD2 (6 bases). This CDR3 is 16 amino acids long. Germline lookup yields CDR1 MNHEY and CDR2 SVGAGI. V was shortened by 0 bases and J by 3 bases, with 13 bases between the two germline ends. DNA of the CDR3: TGTGCCAGCAGTTACTCTGGAGGGTTGGGGACAGATACGCAGTATTTT. Amino acids: CASSYSGGLGTDTQYF.

V usage is TRBV7-8 and J usage is TRBJ2-1; possible D gene TRBD2, 6 bases. V gave up 5 bases and J gave up 10 bases, with 18 bases separating them. This CDR3 has 14 amino acids. CDR1 and CDR2 (germline): SGHVS, FQNEAQ. The CDR3 nucleotides read TGTGCCAGCAGCAACTCCCGGGAGCGAGGGGAGCAGTTCTTC. Its protein is CASSNSRERGEQFF.

The rearrangement uses TRBV24-1 and TRBJ1-5; D is possibly TRBD1 (5 bases). CDR3 length: 15 residues. Deletions cut 5 bases from V and 6 bases from J, with 16 bases between. Germline V gene sequence: CDR1 KGHDR, CDR2 SFDVKD. CDR3 residues: CATSAAQGRGQPQHF. CDR3 nucleotide sequence: TGTGCCACCAGTGCGGCCCAGGGAAGAGGTCAGCCCCAGCATTTT.

V usage is TRBV6-5 and J usage is TRBJ1-1; 8 nucleotides agree with TRBD1. Germline CDR1 and CDR2: MNHEY and SVGAGI. The CDR3 sequence is 14 residues long. V gave up 2 bases and J gave up 4 bases; unmatched junction bases: 3. The CDR3 DNA reads as TGTGCCAGCAGTTACACAGGGGGGGCCACTGAAGCTTTCTTT. Protein sequence: CASSYTGGATEAFF.

This clone showed up just a few times. The rearrangement links TRBV18 to TRBJ2-1; unclear D gene. Germline CDR1 reads KGHSH; CDR2 reads LQKENI. The CDR3 is 14 residues long. Trimming pared 5 bases from V and 1 base from J, leaving 9 bases between. DNA for the CDR3: TGTGCCAGCTCATGGAGTGAGTCCTACAATGAGCAGTTCTTC. Residues: CASSWSESYNEQFF.

This clone was seen only a few times. The rearrangement uses TRBV18 and TRBJ2-1; a weak D match, TRBD2 (5 bases). Germline CDR1 is KGHSH and CDR2 is LQKENI. The CDR3 has 15 residues. V was shortened by 0 bases and J by 7 bases, with 13 bases between the two germline ends. The CDR3 loop is CASSPPQVGINEQFF. In DNA form, the CDR3 reads TGTGCCAGCTCACCACCGCAGGTCGGGATTAATGAGCAGTTCTTC.

In its sample, this clone was seen a few times. CDR3 in amino acids: CASRRTGNNSPLHF. For the CDR3, the DNA is TGTGCCAGCAGGAGGACAGGGAATAATTCACCCCTCCACTTT. The chain links TRBV27 to TRBJ1-6; 8 bases agree with TRBD1. Trimming took 6 bases from V and 5 from J; bases not matched to a gene: 3. The CDR3 is made up of 14 amino acids. Germline V gene lookup returns CDR1 MNHEY and CDR2 SMNVEV (reference sequence).

The chain is built from TRBV9 and TRBJ2-7, with no clear D. Germline V gives CDR1 SGDLS, CDR2 YYNGEE. The CDR3 has 16 residues. Trimming shortened V by 1 base and J by 6 bases, and 20 bases separated the two germline ends. The CDR3 nucleotides are TGTGCCAGCAGCGTATTGCCCGGGTCCTCAACCGGCGAGCAGTACTTC. Translating it yields CASSVLPGSSTGEQYF.

This chain connects TRBV11-2 to TRBJ2-3; 7 nucleotides match TRBD2. V lost 7 bases and J lost 0; bases outside the gene matches: 7. The length of the CDR3 is 15 residues. Germline assignment: CDR1 SGHAT and CDR2 FQNNGV. CDR3 sequence reads: CASTTGGGSTDTQYF. The DNA of the CDR3 is TGTGCCAGCACCACCGGCGGGGGTAGCACAGATACGCAGTATTTT. The complete variable domain, with remaining parts taken from reference TRBV11-2 and TRBJ2-3, reads EAGVAQSPRYKIIEKRQSVAFWCNPISGHATLYWYQQILGQGPKLLIQFQNNGVVDDSQLPKDRFSAERLKGVDSTLKIQPAKLEDSAVYLCASTTGGGSTDTQYFGPGTRLTVL.

The genes are TRBV28 and TRBJ2-3; perhaps TRBD2 as D (7 bases). From germline, CDR1 is MDHEN and CDR2 SYDVKM. CDR3 size: 16 residues. The V end was cut by 1 base, the J end by 2 bases, with 13 bases between. CDR3 bases: TGTGCCAGCAGTTTATCGGGGGGCGTTAACACAGATACGCAGTATTTT. Translation: CASSLSGGVNTDTQYF.

V and J are TRBV6-2 or TRBV6-3 and TRBJ2-7; 10 nucleotides agree with TRBD2. The CDR3 sequence is 15 residues long. The germline V gene has CDR1 MNHEY and CDR2 SVGEGT. With V trimmed by 5 bases and J by 1 base, 5 bases remained unmatched. This CDR3 is CASSASGGESYEQYF. DNA of the CDR3: TGTGCCAGCAGTGCCAGCGGGGGGGAATCCTACGAGCAGTACTTC.

The chain links TRBV18 to TRBJ1-6; 9 bases line up with TRBD1. The CDR3 totals 13 residues. The V and J ends lost 7 bases and 16 bases, in that order; junction bases with no gene match: 11. CDR1 and CDR2 (germline): KGHSH, LQKENI. CDR3 residues: CASLSSTGGLLHF. The CDR3 bases are TGTGCCAGCTTGTCATCGACAGGGGGACTACTCCACTTT.

The chain links TRBV4-1 to TRBJ1-2; D is possibly TRBD1 (6 bases). The CDR3 has 14 amino acids. Trimming took 1 base from V and 10 from J, leaving 16 bases between them. CDR1 is MGHRA, CDR2 YSYEKL, per germline. DNA for the CDR3: TGCGCCAGCAGCCAAGCCCCGATGGACAGCCTCTACACCTTC. Amino acid sequence: CASSQAPMDSLYTF.

The CDR3 nucleotides read TGTGCCAGCAGAATCACGGAGGTCCAGCATTTT. It is translated as CASRITEVQHF. This chain uses TRBV2 with TRBJ1-5, with unresolved D. Germline loops: CDR1 SNHLY, CDR2 FYNNEI. The germline V and J ends were trimmed by 6 bases and 12 bases, with 12 bases remaining between them. The CDR3 has 11 residues.

Concerning this clone itself: The same CDR3 arises from other DNA sequences in this sample as well. This rearrangement joins TRBV6-5 to TRBJ1-1; D may be TRBD1 (6 bases). Looked up from germline, CDR1 is MNHEY and CDR2 is SVGAGI. The V end was cut by 7 bases, the J end by 2 bases, with 11 bases between. This CDR3 region has 13 residues. CDR3 sequence: CASKTGLNTEAFF. The CDR3 region has the DNA TGTGCCAGCAAGACAGGACTTAACACTGAAGCTTTCTTT.

The gene calls are TRBV5-1 and TRBJ2-3, with 9 positions matching TRBD1. Germline loops: CDR1 SGHRS, CDR2 YFSETQ. The CDR3 is 14 amino acids. The ends lost 4 bases at V and 3 bases at J; junction bases unmatched: 3. CDR3 sequence (DNA): TGCGCCAGCAGCCCAGGGACAGGGACAGATACGCAGTATTTT. Translation: CASSPGTGTDTQYF. Combining the CDR3 with reference TRBV5-1 and TRBJ2-3 gives the whole variable domain KAGVTQTPRYLIKTRGQQVTLSCSPISGHRSVSWYQQTPGQGLQFLFEYFSETQRNKGNFPGRFSGRQFSNSRSEMNVSTLELGDSALYLCASSPGTGTDTQYFGPGTRLTVL.

The V call is TRBV7-9, the J call TRBJ2-7; 8 bases are shared with TRBD1. V was clipped by 1 base and J by 0 bases; unmatched bases: 2. The CDR3 length is 15 residues. The V gene's germline CDR1 is SEHNR and CDR2 FQNEAQ (reference sequence). Written as DNA, the CDR3 is TGTGCCAGCAGCTTAGGGACAGGGCGCTCCTACGAGCAGTACTTC. It is translated as CASSLGTGRSYEQYF. The full variable domain, in which reference TRBV7-9 and TRBJ2-7 provide the parts outside the CDR3, is DTGVSQNPRHKITKRGQNVTFRCDPISEHNRLYWYRQTLGQGPEFLTYFQNEAQLEKSRLLSDRFSAERPKGSFSTLEIQRTEQGDSAMYLCASSLGTGRSYEQYFGPGTRLTVT.

The V gene is TRBV10-1, the J gene TRBJ1-3; 8 bases match TRBD1. V was clipped by 3 bases and J by 3 bases; unmatched bases: 4. The CDR3 totals 15 residues. The germline V gene has CDR1 WNHNN and CDR2 SYGVQD (reference sequence). The CDR3 region is CASSDQGANGNTIYF. In nucleotides, the CDR3 is TGCGCCAGCAGTGATCAGGGGGCAAATGGAAACACCATATATTTT.

V is TRBV7-2 and J is TRBJ1-2; no clear D. Germline assignment: CDR1 SGHTA and CDR2 FQGNSA. The length of the CDR3 is 13 residues. Trimming took off 0 bases at V and 8 bases at J, with 10 bases between the two ends. The CDR3 DNA reads as TGTGCCAGCAGCTTAGCCCTTCTTAGAGGCTACACCTTC. It encodes CASSLALLRGYTF.

The chain recombines TRBV28 with TRBJ2-1; 8 nucleotides align to TRBD1. This CDR3 is built from 14 residues. Losses at the gene ends were 6 bases for V and 9 bases for J; bases not matched to a gene: 10. Germline V gene sequence: CDR1 MDHEN, CDR2 SYDVKM. This CDR3 reads CASRDPGGSAEQFF. CDR3 bases: TGTGCCAGCAGAGATCCAGGGGGCTCGGCTGAGCAGTTCTTC.